Described below is a single TCR beta chain sequence and its context. These data come from a study of blood T cell repertoires in COVID-19. Turning to the study itself: COVID-19 samples from acute and convalescent phases originated in the United States, Italy and Spain.

CDR1 and CDR2 (germline): SGHKS, YYEKEE (reference sequence). V was shortened by 2 bases and J by 2 bases, with 11 bases between the two germline ends. The CDR3 sequence is 15 residues long. Clones were sequenced by immunoSEQ multiplex PCR, and TCRdb holds only the in-frame ones, with some missing. The sample holds over 100,000 clones, around 90% seen once. J is TRBJ1-5 and V is TRBV5-5, with D possibly being TRBD1 (5 bases). The receptor's source is a woman aged 45 to 65 with COVID-19, enrolled during active disease. The sequencing sample was made of peripheral blood. For the CDR3, the DNA is TGTGCCAGCAGCTTTAGGGGCGGAGGCAATCAGCCCCAGCATTTT. Translating gives CASSFRGGGNQPQHF.